A selection of T cell receptor beta chains follows, all from one sample in a study of blood T cell repertoires in COVID-19. Here immunoSEQ multiplex PCR was the method, and the copy in TCRdb shows in-frame clones only, minus some. The data show 150,000 to 200,000 clones, roughly 90% seen once. What was sequenced was PBMCs or T cells enriched from blood (not recorded which). Source of these receptors: a woman aged 50 to 60 who had recovered from COVID-19. Each CDR3 is given with its conserved first and last residue. The D gene is left open where the match is weak. A row's size may be missing; if present it is once, few, many or a size class.

15,-,-,TRBJ1-1,TRBV6-5,TGTGCCAGCAGCTACAGTAGGACACAGAACACTGAAGCTTTCTTT,CASSYSRTQNTEAFF
15,-,TRBD2,TRBJ2-1,TRBV6-5,TGTGCCAGCAGCCGTGGGACTAGCGGCTACAATGAGCAGTTCTTC,CASSRGTSGYNEQFF
13,-,TRBD1,TRBJ1-2,TRBV12-3/TRBV12-4,TGTGCCAGCAGCACAGGGGATCCCTATGGCTACACCTTC,CASSTGDPYGYTF
15,-,-,TRBJ2-2,TRBV5-1,TGCGCCAGCAGCTTGTTGAGGACAAACACCGGGGAGCTGTTTTTT,CASSLLRTNTGELFF
15,-,-,TRBJ2-2,TRBV5-1,TGCGCCAGCAGCTTGGTAGGAGGCGGCACCGGGGAGCTGTTTTTT,CASSLVGGGTGELFF
15,once,TRBD1,TRBJ1-2,TRBV4-3,TGCGCCAGCAGCCATGACGGACAGGGGGCTGATGGCTACACCTTC,CASSHDGQGADGYTF
13,-,TRBD1,TRBJ2-7,TRBV18,TGTGCCAGCTCACCACGAGGGACAGACGAGCAGTACTTC,CASSPRGTDEQYF
15,-,TRBD2,TRBJ2-1,TRBV2,TGTGCCAGCAAAGGAGGACTAGCGAATTCCTATGAGCAGTTCTTC,CASKGGLANSYEQFF
15,-,-,TRBJ2-7,TRBV5-5,TGTGCCAGCAGCTTGGAGCCAGGTGTCTCCTACGAGCAGTACTTC,CASSLEPGVSYEQYF
15,-,TRBD1,TRBJ1-4,TRBV3-1/TRBV3-2,TGTGCCAGCAGCCAACGAGGACAGGGGAGTGAAAAACTGTTTTTT,CASSQRGQGSEKLFF
16,-,TRBD1,TRBJ1-6,TRBV5-1,TGCGCCAGCAGCTGGGGACAGAGCTCCTATAATTCACCCCTCCACTTT,CASSWGQSSYNSPLHF
14,-,-,TRBJ2-7,TRBV5-1,TGCGCCAGCAGCTCCCTGACTGGCTCCTACGAGCAGTACTTC,CASSSLTGSYEQYF
15,few,-,TRBJ2-2,TRBV30,TGTGCCTGGGGTCGACAGTCGTCGAACACCGGGGAGCTGTTTTTT,CAWGRQSSNTGELFF
14,-,-,TRBJ1-6,TRBV6-5,TGTGCCAGCAGGACAGAATTGTGGGATTCACCCCTCCACTTT,CASRTELWDSPLHF
17,-,-,TRBJ1-3,TRBV19,TGTGCCAGTAGTATCCCGGGACATTCCAGCTCTGGAAACACCATATATTTT,CASSIPGHSSSGNTIYF
14,-,TRBD1,TRBJ1-2,TRBV6-5,TGTGCCAGCAGTACAACGGACAGGGACTATGGCTACACCTTC,CASSTTDRDYGYTF
14,-,-,TRBJ1-1,TRBV5-1,TGCGCCAGCAGCTATTTCGACAGGCCGGCAGAAGCTTTCTTT,CASSYFDRPAEAFF
14,-,TRBD1,TRBJ1-5,TRBV11-3,TGTGCCAGCAGCGTGACAGGGGGGAATCAGCCCCAGCATTTT,CASSVTGGNQPQHF
15,-,-,TRBJ1-2,TRBV5-1,TGCGCCAGCAGCTTGGTGGAGGAGCAGAACTATGGCTACACCTTC,CASSLVEEQNYGYTF
18,few,-,TRBJ1-2,TRBV4-1,TGCGCCAGCAGCCAAGATTGGATGGCCGCAGGGTTCTATGACGGCTACACCTTC,CASSQDWMAAGFYDGYTF
16,-,TRBD2,TRBJ2-3,TRBV9,TGTGCCAGCAGCGTAGGGCCTAGCGGGAGCGGCGATACGCAGTATTTT,CASSVGPSGSGDTQYF
13,-,-,TRBJ2-1,TRBV11-3,TGTGCCAGCAGCTTATCACTAAACAATGAGCAGTTCTTC,CASSLSLNNEQFF
14,-,TRBD2,TRBJ2-1,TRBV5-4,TGTGCCAGCAGCTCGGCCCGATCTAGCGGAGAGCAGTTCTTC,CASSSARSSGEQFF
15,-,TRBD2,TRBJ2-5,TRBV5-1,TGCGCCAGCAGCTCGGGGACTAGCGGGAAGGTGACCCAGTACTTC,CASSSGTSGKVTQYF
13,-,-,TRBJ2-6,TRBV6-5,TGTGCCAGCGGTTTCACAGGGGCCAACGTCCTGACTTTC,CASGFTGANVLTF
14,-,-,TRBJ1-1,TRBV11-2,TGTGCCAGCAGCTTAGTAAGGAGACGGACTGAAGCTTTCTTT,CASSLVRRRTEAFF
15,-,TRBD2,TRBJ2-5,TRBV4-2,TGTGCCAGCAGTCGGACTAGACTGAATCAAGAGACCCAGTACTTC,CASSRTRLNQETQYF
15,-,TRBD2,TRBJ2-1,TRBV5-1,TGCGCCAGCAGCTTGAATCTAGCGGGAGTTCGTGAGCAGTTCTTC,CASSLNLAGVREQFF
15,-,-,TRBJ1-4,TRBV7-9,TGTGCCAGCAGCTTGACGGGGGGGAGGTACGAAAAACTGTTTTTT,CASSLTGGRYEKLFF
16,-,-,TRBJ2-7,TRBV25-1,TGTGCCAGCAGTGGCGGGGAACCCAGGGATTACTACGAGCAGTACTTC,CASSGGEPRDYYEQYF
16,-,-,TRBJ1-3,TRBV6-5,TGTGCCAGCAGTTACGGGTCGCGGTTCTCTGGAAACACCATATATTTT,CASSYGSRFSGNTIYF
14,-,TRBD1,TRBJ2-7,TRBV7-2,TGTGCCAGCAGCCTAGGACAGGGGGGAAACGAGCAGTACTTC,CASSLGQGGNEQYF
14,-,-,TRBJ1-4,TRBV4-1,TGCGCCAGCAGCCAAGACAGGGCAGATGAAAAACTGTTTTTT,CASSQDRADEKLFF
13,-,-,TRBJ1-1,TRBV7-9,TGTGCCAGCAGCCCGCAGGGAAACACTGAAGCTTTCTTT,CASSPQGNTEAFF
14,few,TRBD2,TRBJ2-4,TRBV6-5,TGTGCCAGCCATGAGCGGGGAATGGCAAACATTCAGTACTTC,CASHERGMANIQYF
13,once,TRBD1,TRBJ2-5,TRBV12-3/TRBV12-4,TGTGCCAGCAGCCGACAGGGCGGGGAGACCCAGTACTTC,CASSRQGGETQYF
17,-,-,TRBJ2-5,TRBV7-9,TGTGCCAGCAGCTTAAAGCTTGCCTCAGGGGTACAAGAGACCCAGTACTTC,CASSLKLASGVQETQYF
14,once,-,TRBJ2-1,TRBV5-1,TGCGCCAGCAGCTCCGGACAGAGTTACAATGAGCAGTTCTTC,CASSSGQSYNEQFF
17,-,TRBD2,TRBJ2-3,TRBV5-1,TGCGCCAGCAGCTTGGGGGCGGGAGGCCCCGGGACAGATACGCAGTATTTT,CASSLGAGGPGTDTQYF
17,-,-,TRBJ1-6,TRBV28,TGTGCCAGCAGTCCCCGGGGCAGGGGATCCTATAATTCACCCCTCCACTTT,CASSPRGRGSYNSPLHF
16,-,TRBD1,TRBJ2-3,TRBV18,TGTGCCAGCTCACCCTTACAGGGGCCAGGCACAGATACGCAGTATTTT,CASSPLQGPGTDTQYF
18,-,TRBD1,TRBJ1-5,TRBV7-2,TGTGCCAGCAGCTTAGTTCCGACAGGGGGTTCAAGCAATCAGCCCCAGCATTTT,CASSLVPTGGSSNQPQHF
13,-,TRBD2,TRBJ2-1,TRBV2,TGTGCCAGCGGGACTAGCGGGAGGGTTGAGCAGTTCTTC,CASGTSGRVEQFF
15,-,TRBD1,TRBJ1-5,TRBV30,TGTGCCTGGAGTACAGGGGGAGGTATTGATCAGCCCCAGCATTTT,CAWSTGGGIDQPQHF
15,-,TRBD2,TRBJ2-1,TRBV27,TGTGCCAGCAAGGGGGGGACTAGCGGCTACAATGAGCAGTTCTTC,CASKGGTSGYNEQFF
16,-,-,TRBJ2-5,TRBV11-1,TGTGCCAGCAGCTTATTAGGCGGGGCGCCTGGTGAGACCCAGTACTTC,CASSLLGGAPGETQYF
15,-,-,TRBJ2-2,TRBV5-1,TGCGCCAGCAGTCCCACGGCGGGGACCACCGGGGAGCTGTTTTTT,CASSPTAGTTGELFF
14,-,TRBD2,TRBJ2-3,TRBV5-1,TGCGCCAGCAGCTTGGCGGGAGGGGGAGATACGCAGTATTTT,CASSLAGGGDTQYF